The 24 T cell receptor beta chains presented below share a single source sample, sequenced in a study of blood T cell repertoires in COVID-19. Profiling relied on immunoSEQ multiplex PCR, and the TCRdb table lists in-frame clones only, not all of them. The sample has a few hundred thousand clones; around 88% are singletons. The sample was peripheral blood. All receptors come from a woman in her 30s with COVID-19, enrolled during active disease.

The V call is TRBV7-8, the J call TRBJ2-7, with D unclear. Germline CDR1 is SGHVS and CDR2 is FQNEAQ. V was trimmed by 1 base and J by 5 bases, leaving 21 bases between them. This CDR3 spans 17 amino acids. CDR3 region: CASSLGLGQDNPHEQYF. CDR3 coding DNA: TGTGCCAGCAGCTTAGGCCTCGGCCAGGATAACCCCCACGAGCAGTACTTC.

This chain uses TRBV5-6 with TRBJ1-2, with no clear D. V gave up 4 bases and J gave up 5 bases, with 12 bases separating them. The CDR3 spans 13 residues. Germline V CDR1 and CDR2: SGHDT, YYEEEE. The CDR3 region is CASSGTANYGYTF. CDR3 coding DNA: TGTGCCAGCAGCGGTACTGCAAATTATGGCTACACCTTC.

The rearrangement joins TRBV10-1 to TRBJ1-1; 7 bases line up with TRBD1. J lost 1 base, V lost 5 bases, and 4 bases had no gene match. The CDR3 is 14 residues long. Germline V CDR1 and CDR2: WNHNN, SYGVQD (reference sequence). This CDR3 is CASSKTGRNTEAFF. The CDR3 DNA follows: TGCGCCAGCAGTAAGACAGGGAGGAACACTGAAGCTTTCTTT.

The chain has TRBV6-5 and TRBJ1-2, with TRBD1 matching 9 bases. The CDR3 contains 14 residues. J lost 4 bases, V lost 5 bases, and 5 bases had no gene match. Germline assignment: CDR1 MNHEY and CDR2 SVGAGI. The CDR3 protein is CASSLQGAGYGYTF. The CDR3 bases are TGTGCCAGCAGTCTACAGGGGGCTGGCTATGGCTACACCTTC.

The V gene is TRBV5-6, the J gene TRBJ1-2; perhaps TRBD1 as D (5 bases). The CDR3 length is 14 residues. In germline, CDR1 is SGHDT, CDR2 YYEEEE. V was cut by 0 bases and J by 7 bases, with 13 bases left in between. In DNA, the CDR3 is TGTGCCAGCAGCTTGGGGAGCCCCGGGGGTGGCTACACCTTC. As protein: CASSLGSPGGGYTF.

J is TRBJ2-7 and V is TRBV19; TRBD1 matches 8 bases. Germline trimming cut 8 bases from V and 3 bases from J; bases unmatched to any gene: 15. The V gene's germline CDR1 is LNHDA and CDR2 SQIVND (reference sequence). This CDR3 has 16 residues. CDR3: CASGGQGNGRHYEQYF. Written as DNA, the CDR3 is TGTGCCAGTGGAGGACAGGGCAATGGAAGGCACTACGAGCAGTACTTC.

The CDR3 nucleotides read TGTGCCAGTAGTAGGGACAGGGGGCCTGGCACTGAAGCTTTCTTT. Its protein is CASSRDRGPGTEAFF. The chain employs TRBV19 and TRBJ1-1; 12 bases are shared with TRBD1. Germline V lookup: CDR1 LNHDA, CDR2 SQIVND (reference sequence). V dropped 4 bases and J dropped 4; count of bases not matched to a gene: 4. The CDR3 is made up of 15 amino acids.

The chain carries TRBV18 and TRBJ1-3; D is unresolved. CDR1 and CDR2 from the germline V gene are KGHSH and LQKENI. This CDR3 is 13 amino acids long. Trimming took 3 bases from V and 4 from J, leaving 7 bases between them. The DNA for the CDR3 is TGTGCCAGCTCACCGGAGGGAGGAAACACCATATATTTT. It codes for CASSPEGGNTIYF. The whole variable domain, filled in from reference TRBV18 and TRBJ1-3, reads NAGVMQNPRHLVRRRGQEARLRCSPMKGHSHVYWYRQLPEEGLKFMVYLQKENIIDESGMPKERFSAEFPKEGPSILRIQQVVRGDSAAYFCASSPEGGNTIYFGEGSWLTVV.

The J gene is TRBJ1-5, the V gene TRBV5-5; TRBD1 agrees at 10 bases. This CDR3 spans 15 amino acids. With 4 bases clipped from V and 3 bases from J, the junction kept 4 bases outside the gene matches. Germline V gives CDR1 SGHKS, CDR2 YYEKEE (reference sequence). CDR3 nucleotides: TGTGCCAGCAGCCACGGACAGGGGGTCAATCAGCCCCAGCATTTT. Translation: CASSHGQGVNQPQHF.

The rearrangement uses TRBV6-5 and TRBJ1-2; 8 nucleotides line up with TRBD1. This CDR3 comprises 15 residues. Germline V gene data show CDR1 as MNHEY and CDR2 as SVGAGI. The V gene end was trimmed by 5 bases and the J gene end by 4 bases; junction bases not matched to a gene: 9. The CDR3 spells CASSTDRVYIYGYTF. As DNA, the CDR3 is TGTGCCAGCAGTACGGACAGGGTTTATATCTATGGCTACACCTTC.

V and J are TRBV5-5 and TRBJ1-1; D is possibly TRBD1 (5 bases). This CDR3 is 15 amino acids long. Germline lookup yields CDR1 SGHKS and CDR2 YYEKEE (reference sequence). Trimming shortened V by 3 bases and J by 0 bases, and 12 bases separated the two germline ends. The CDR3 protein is CASSSPGGMNTEAFF. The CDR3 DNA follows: TGTGCCAGCAGCTCACCCGGGGGGATGAACACTGAAGCTTTCTTT. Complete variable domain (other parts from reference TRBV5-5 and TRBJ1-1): DAGVTQSPTHLIKTRGQQVTLRCSPISGHKSVSWYQQVLGQGPQFIFQYYEKEERGRGNFPDRFSARQFPNYSSELNVNALLLGDSALYLCASSSPGGMNTEAFFGQGTRLTVV.

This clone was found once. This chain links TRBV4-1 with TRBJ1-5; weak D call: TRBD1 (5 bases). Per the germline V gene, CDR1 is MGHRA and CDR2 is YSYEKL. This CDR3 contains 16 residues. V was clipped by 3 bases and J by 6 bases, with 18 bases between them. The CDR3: CASSHLREGHGQPQHF. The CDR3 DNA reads TGCGCCAGCAGCCACCTCAGGGAAGGGCACGGTCAGCCCCAGCATTTT.

Here the CDR3 reads CASSQGAGPLYEQYF. CDR3 nucleotides: TGCGCCAGCAGCCAAGGGGCAGGGCCCCTCTACGAGCAGTACTTC. The gene calls are TRBV4-3 and TRBJ2-7; D is perhaps TRBD1 (5 bases). The germline V gene has CDR1 LGHNA and CDR2 YSLEER. Trimming removed 1 base at V and 3 bases at J, with 13 bases between. The CDR3 loop spans 15 amino acids.

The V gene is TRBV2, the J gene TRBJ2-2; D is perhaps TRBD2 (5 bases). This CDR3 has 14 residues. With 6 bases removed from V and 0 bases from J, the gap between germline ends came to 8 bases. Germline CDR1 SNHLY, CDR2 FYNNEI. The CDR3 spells CASRVGTNTGELFF. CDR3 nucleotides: TGTGCCAGCAGAGTCGGGACGAACACCGGGGAGCTGTTTTTT. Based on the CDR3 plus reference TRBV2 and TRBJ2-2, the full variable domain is EPEVTQTPSHQVTQMGQEVILRCVPISNHLYFYWYRQILGQKVEFLVSFYNNEISEKSEIFDDQFSVERPDGSNFTLKIRSTKLEDSAMYFCASRVGTNTGELFFGEGSRLTVL.

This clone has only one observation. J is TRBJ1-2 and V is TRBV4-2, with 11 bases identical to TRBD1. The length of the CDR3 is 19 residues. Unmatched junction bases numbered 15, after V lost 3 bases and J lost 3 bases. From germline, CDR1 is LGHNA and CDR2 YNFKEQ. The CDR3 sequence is CASSHLSSGQGVFYYGYTF. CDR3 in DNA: TGTGCCAGCAGCCACCTGAGTTCGGGACAGGGGGTTTTTTACTATGGCTACACCTTC.

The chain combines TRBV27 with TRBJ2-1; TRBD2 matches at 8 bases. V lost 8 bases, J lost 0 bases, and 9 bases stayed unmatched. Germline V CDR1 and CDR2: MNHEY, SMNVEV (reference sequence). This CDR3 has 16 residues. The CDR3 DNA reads TGTGCCAGCGGAAGAGCCGGGACTAGCTCCTACAATGAGCAGTTCTTC. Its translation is CASGRAGTSSYNEQFF.

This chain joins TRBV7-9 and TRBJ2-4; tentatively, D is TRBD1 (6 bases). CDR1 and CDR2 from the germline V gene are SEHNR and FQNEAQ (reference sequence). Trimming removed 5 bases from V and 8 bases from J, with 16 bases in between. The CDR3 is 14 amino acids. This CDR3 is CASSQRDTRDIQYF. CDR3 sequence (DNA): TGTGCCAGCAGCCAAAGGGACACTCGGGACATTCAGTACTTC.

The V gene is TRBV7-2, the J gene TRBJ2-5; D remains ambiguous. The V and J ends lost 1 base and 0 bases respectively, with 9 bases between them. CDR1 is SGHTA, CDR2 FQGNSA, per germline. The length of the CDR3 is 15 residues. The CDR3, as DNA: TGTGCCAGCAGCTTAGTTTGGGCGTACCAAGAGACCCAGTACTTC. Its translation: CASSLVWAYQETQYF.

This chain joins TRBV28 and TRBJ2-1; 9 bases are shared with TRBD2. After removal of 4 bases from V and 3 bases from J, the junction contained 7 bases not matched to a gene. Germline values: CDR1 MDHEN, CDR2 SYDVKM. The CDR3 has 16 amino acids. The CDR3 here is CASSSSSGGLYNEQFF. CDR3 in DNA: TGTGCCAGCAGTTCAAGTAGCGGGGGTCTCTACAATGAGCAGTTCTTC.

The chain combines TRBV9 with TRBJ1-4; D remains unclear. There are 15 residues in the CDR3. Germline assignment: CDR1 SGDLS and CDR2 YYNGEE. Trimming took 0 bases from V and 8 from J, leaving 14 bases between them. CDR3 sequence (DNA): TGTGCCAGCAGCGTAGGACCGGGTGAGGTGGAAAAACTGTTTTTT. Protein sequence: CASSVGPGEVEKLFF.

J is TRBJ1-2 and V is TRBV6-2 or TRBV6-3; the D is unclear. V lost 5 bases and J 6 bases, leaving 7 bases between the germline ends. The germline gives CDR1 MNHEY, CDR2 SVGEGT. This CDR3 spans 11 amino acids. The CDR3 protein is CASSREDGYTF. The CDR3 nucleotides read TGTGCCAGCAGTCGGGAGGATGGCTACACCTTC.

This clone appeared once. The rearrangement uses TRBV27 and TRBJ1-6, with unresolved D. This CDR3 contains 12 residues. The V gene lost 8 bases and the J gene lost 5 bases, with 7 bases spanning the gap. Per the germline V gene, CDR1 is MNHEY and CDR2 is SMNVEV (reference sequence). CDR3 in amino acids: CASRLNNSPLHF. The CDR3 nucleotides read TGTGCCAGCCGACTCAATAATTCACCCCTCCACTTT.

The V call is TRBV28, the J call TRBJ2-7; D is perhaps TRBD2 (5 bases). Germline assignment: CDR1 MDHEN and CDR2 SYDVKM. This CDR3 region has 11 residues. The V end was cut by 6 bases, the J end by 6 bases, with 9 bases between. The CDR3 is CASRRGLEQYF. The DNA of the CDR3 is TGTGCCAGCAGGCGAGGGCTCGAGCAGTACTTC.

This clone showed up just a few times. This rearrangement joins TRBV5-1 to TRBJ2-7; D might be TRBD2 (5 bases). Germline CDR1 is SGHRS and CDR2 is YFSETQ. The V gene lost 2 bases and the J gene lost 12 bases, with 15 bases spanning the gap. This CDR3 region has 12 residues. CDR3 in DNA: TGCGCCAGCAGCTTTGATGGTCAGGACTCGTACTTC. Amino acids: CASSFDGQDSYF.